The clone carrying this TCR beta chain was recorded once. The ends were cut back, 1 base at V and 5 bases at J, with 18 bases in the middle. Germline loops: CDR1 SGHTA, CDR2 FQGNSA. The CDR3 is made up of 17 amino acids. The sample comes from a study of CD8 T cells in Susac syndrome. It was with random hexamers that roughly 0.45 to 1 ug RNA was reverse transcribed. MiXCR, applied by TCRdb to the immunoSEQ multiplex PCR reads, yields one record per CDR3 protein. The sample gives 150,000 to 190,000 distinct CDR3 sequences, about 94% of which show up once; around 0.21% is in the top ten. The specimen sequenced was CD8+ T cells from PBMCs. The chain couples TRBV7-2 to TRBJ2-1, with a weak D call TRBD2 (5 bases). The receptor was derived from a human donor with multiple sclerosis. The CDR3 bases are TGTGCCAGCAGCTTAGGGTGGGCGGGCGTTCAGAACAATGAGCAGTTCTTC. Protein product: CASSLGWAGVQNNEQFF.